This TCR beta chain was retrieved from a study of T cell changes during pregnancy in multiple sclerosis. This CDR3 has 12 amino acids. Germline V gene sequence: CDR1 SNHLY, CDR2 FYNNEI. The germline V and J ends were trimmed by 6 bases and 5 bases, with 10 bases remaining between them. Measured with immunoSEQ multiplex PCR; TCRdb has only the in-frame clones, and not every one. The data contain approximately 100,000 clones, roughly 92% of them singletons. The clonotype comes from a female donor with multiple sclerosis, enrolled in a pregnancy study. The chain joins TRBV2 to TRBJ1-1; possibly TRBD1 for D (6 bases). This specimen consisted of peripheral blood, obtained after pregnancy. CDR3 amino acids: CASRDRSTEAFF. The CDR3 DNA reads as TGTGCCAGCAGGGACAGAAGTACTGAAGCTTTCTTT.